This is a list of T cell receptor beta chains from one sample in a study of blood T cell repertoires in COVID-19. The data were produced by immunoSEQ multiplex PCR, yet TCRdb's version contains in-frame clones alone and is incomplete. The data hold 30,000 to 45,000 clones, with 81% observed a single time. Material for sequencing was peripheral blood. These receptors all come from an elderly man with active or convalescent COVID-19. CDR3s include the opening cysteine and the closing phenylalanine or tryptophan. A D gene is named only where the DNA matches it firmly. Only some rows state a clone size, as once, few, many or a class for expanded clones.

TRBV5-6	TRBD1	.	TRBJ2-3	TGTGCCAGCAGCTTGGACAGGGGGCATGGGACAGATACGCAGTATTTT	CASSLDRGHGTDTQYF
TRBV6-4	TRBD1	few	TRBJ1-1	TGTGCCAGCAGTGACTCAGTAGGCAGGGGGCGAGCTTTCTTT	CASSDSVGRGRAFF
TRBV6-2/TRBV6-3	.	few	TRBJ1-5	TGTGCCAGCAGTTACGATTCGGGGCCCCAGCATTTT	CASSYDSGPQHF
TRBV7-2	TRBD2	.	TRBJ2-1	TGTGCCAGCAGCGCCAGGACTAGCGGGAGGCGGAATGAGCAGTTCTTC	CASSARTSGRRNEQFF
TRBV18	TRBD1	.	TRBJ1-5	TGTGCCAGCTCACCACGTAGGACAGGGGGCGATCAGCCCCAGCATTTT	CASSPRRTGGDQPQHF
TRBV7-2	TRBD1	.	TRBJ1-5	TGTGCCAGCAGCACAGGGGTTTCCAATCAGCCCCAGCATTTT	CASSTGVSNQPQHF
TRBV12-3/TRBV12-4	.	.	TRBJ2-3	TGTGCCAGCAGCTCCTTTGATACGCAGTATTTT	CASSSFDTQYF
TRBV14	TRBD1	.	TRBJ2-5	TGTGCCAGCAGCCCGACTCGGGACAGGGTTTGGGAGACCCAGTACTTC	CASSPTRDRVWETQYF
TRBV19	.	.	TRBJ2-3	TGTGCCAGTAGTACCTCGACCCAGCGGGGCACAGATACGCAGTATTTT	CASSTSTQRGTDTQYF
TRBV6-5	.	.	TRBJ1-1	TGTGCCAGCAGAGACGGACTGAGGACGCCTGAAGCTTTCTTT	CASRDGLRTPEAFF
TRBV29-1	.	once	TRBJ2-2	TGCAGCGGTAGGAGTGGAACCGGGGAGCTGTTTTTT	CSGRSGTGELFF
TRBV29-1	.	few	TRBJ2-3	TGCAGCGTTAAAGAGACAGGACACCCCACAGATACGCAGTATTTT	CSVKETGHPTDTQYF
TRBV2	TRBD2	.	TRBJ2-5	TGTGCCAGCAAAGGCGGGGGGGCCGGAGAGACCCAGTACTTC	CASKGGGAGETQYF
TRBV6-7	TRBD2	.	TRBJ2-3	TGTGCCGGAAGGTGGGCGGGAGGAACAGATACGCAGTATTTT	CAGRWAGGTDTQYF
TRBV4-1	.	.	TRBJ2-4	TGCGCCAGCAGCGCCAACTCGGTGGAGTTCCAAAACATTCAGTACTTC	CASSANSVEFQNIQYF
TRBV25-1	.	.	TRBJ1-6	TGTGCCAGCGGGGGGGTCGGAAATTCACCCCTCCACTTT	CASGGVGNSPLHF
TRBV9	TRBD2	.	TRBJ2-7	TGTGCCAGCAGCGTAGGGTTTGCGGGAGGGGGGTACGAGCAGTACTTC	CASSVGFAGGGYEQYF
TRBV5-1	.	.	TRBJ1-2	TGCGCCAGCAGCTTCTCCAGGGCTCAAGGCTACACCTTC	CASSFSRAQGYTF
TRBV7-2	.	.	TRBJ2-2	TGTGCCAGCAGCTTACGACAGTACACCGGGGAGCTGTTTTTT	CASSLRQYTGELFF
TRBV7-9	.	.	TRBJ1-2	TGTGCCAGCAGCTTTCGTGATGGCTACACCTTC	CASSFRDGYTF
TRBV7-2	.	.	TRBJ2-1	TGTGCCAGCAGGTTGGGGGGACAGAATACATACAATGAGCAGTTCTTC	CASRLGGQNTYNEQFF
TRBV4-3	.	.	TRBJ2-3	TGCGCCAGCAGCCAGCTAACAGCAGATACGCAGTATTTT	CASSQLTADTQYF
TRBV29-1	.	few	TRBJ1-1	TGCAGCGTTGGCAGGGAAGGGACTGAAGCTTTCTTT	CSVGREGTEAFF
TRBV12-3/TRBV12-4	.	few	TRBJ1-2	TGTGCCAGCAGAAGCAACGTTGGCTACACCTTC	CASRSNVGYTF
TRBV5-1	TRBD1	.	TRBJ2-2	TGCGCCAGCAGCGCGCAGGGGGCCCACACCGGGGAGCTGTTTTTT	CASSAQGAHTGELFF
TRBV6-1	TRBD1	once	TRBJ1-1	TGTGCCAGCAGTGACCCGGGACAGGGGAAGGCTGAAGCTTTCTTT	CASSDPGQGKAEAFF
TRBV10-1	.	.	TRBJ2-5	TGCGCCAGCAGTGGTGCGGGGACTGCCGAAGAGACCCAGTACTTC	CASSGAGTAEETQYF
TRBV6-1	.	few	TRBJ2-5	TGTGCCAGCAGTGCTTTGTTTAGTGGGGGGCAAGAGACCCAGTACTTC	CASSALFSGGQETQYF
TRBV19	.	.	TRBJ1-5	TGTGCCAGTAGTTTTGATCGGCGGAATCAGCCCCAGCATTTT	CASSFDRRNQPQHF
TRBV11-2	TRBD2	.	TRBJ2-7	TGTGCCAGCAGCTTAGTCGGCGGGAGTCTTTACGAGCAGTACTTC	CASSLVGGSLYEQYF
TRBV15	TRBD1	.	TRBJ1-5	TGTGCCACCAGCAGGACTAAATCGACAGGGGCGAGCAATCAGCCCCAGCATTTT	CATSRTKSTGASNQPQHF
TRBV7-2	TRBD1	.	TRBJ1-6	TGTGCCAGCAGCTTTGGACAGGGCGGAGTACCCCTCCACTTT	CASSFGQGGVPLHF
TRBV4-3	.	.	TRBJ2-3	TGCGCCAGCAGCCAATCTCGGTATACGCAGTATTTT	CASSQSRYTQYF
TRBV24-1	.	.	TRBJ2-6	TGTGCCACCAGTGATGGGACTCTTTTTTCTGGGGCCAACGTCCTGACTTTC	CATSDGTLFSGANVLTF
TRBV3-1/TRBV3-2	.	.	TRBJ2-7	TGTGCCAGCAGCCAAGATGCCCGGGGAGAGCAGTACTTC	CASSQDARGEQYF
TRBV4-3	.	.	TRBJ2-1	TGCGCCAGCAGCCAAGCAGGGGCGCTTCAAAGGCAGTTCTTC	CASSQAGALQRQFF
TRBV5-1	TRBD1	.	TRBJ2-1	TGCGCCAGCAGAGCCGACAGGGCTGAGCAAAATGAGCAGTTCTTC	CASRADRAEQNEQFF